This T cell receptor (beta chain) was found in a study of persistence of HIV-infected CD4 T cells. The CDR3 spans 17 residues. Per germline, CDR1 MNHNS and CDR2 SASEGT. V dropped 0 bases and J dropped 5; count of bases not matched to a gene: 6. The stimulus was an HIV-1 Gag 15-mer peptide pool, 0.95 to 1 ug/peptide/mL. CD40L-negative CD69-negative CD45RO-high memory CD4+ T cells were sorted as populations depleted of antigen-responding cells. The immunoSEQ assay was version 4, run in survey mode. TCRdb keeps only in-frame clones here, not all; method: immunoSEQ multiplex PCR. Of about 43,000 clones listed, approximately 80% are singletons. In the case of this clone: Its cognate antigen is unknown.

The receptor comes from an adult man with HIV who was CMV-seropositive. Sequencing was performed on CD4+ T cells sorted from PBMCs after approximately 19-hour stimulation, taken from a patient who received antiretroviral therapy. The chain joins TRBV6-1 to TRBJ2-3, with 12 bases that match TRBD2. CDR3 residues: CASSEAPSGGAGDTQYF. For the CDR3, the DNA is TGTGCCAGCAGTGAAGCCCCTAGCGGGGGGGCAGGAGATACGCAGTATTTT.